This entry lists 28 T cell receptor beta chains sequenced from one sample in a study of blood T cell repertoires in COVID-19. Assay used: immunoSEQ multiplex PCR; TCRdb lists only in-frame clones, some missing. The sample yields about 50,000 clones, roughly 86% seen once. Sequencing was done on a sample of peripheral blood. These receptors originate from a human donor in a cohort sampled during active COVID-19.

This chain uses TRBV9 with TRBJ1-3, with 7 bases matching TRBD1. Germline trimming cut 4 bases from V and 0 bases from J; bases unmatched to any gene: 7. Germline CDR1 and CDR2: SGDLS and YYNGEE. The CDR3 is made up of 16 amino acids. The CDR3 loop is CASSLPQGFSGNTIYF. The CDR3 coding sequence is TGTGCCAGCAGCTTACCACAGGGGTTCTCTGGAAACACCATATATTTT.

The chain couples TRBV10-3 to TRBJ1-3; D gene ambiguous. Germline values: CDR1 ENHRY, CDR2 SYGVKD. V gave up 7 bases and J gave up 1 base, with 8 bases separating them. The CDR3 is made up of 13 amino acids. The CDR3 DNA sequence: TGTGCCATCACGACCAGGTCTGGAAACACCATATATTTT. Translated: CAITTRSGNTIYF.

The chain has TRBV4-2 and TRBJ2-7, with D tentatively TRBD2 (5 bases). Germline assignment: CDR1 LGHNA and CDR2 YNFKEQ. Trimming shortened V by 1 base and J by 6 bases, and 19 bases separated the two germline ends. CDR3 length: 16 residues. This CDR3 reads CASSQAISLAEVEQYF. CDR3 nucleotides: TGTGCCAGCAGCCAAGCCATTTCGCTAGCAGAGGTCGAGCAGTACTTC.

This chain joins TRBV2 and TRBJ2-5; the D gene is possibly TRBD1 (5 bases). V lost 6 bases, J lost 4 bases, and 18 bases lay in between. The germline CDR1 and CDR2 sequences are SNHLY and FYNNEI. The CDR3 has 15 residues. Here the CDR3 reads CASRTPRVARETQYF. DNA for the CDR3: TGTGCCAGCAGGACCCCCAGGGTCGCGAGAGAGACCCAGTACTTC. Full variable domain (outside the CDR3, taken from reference TRBV2 and TRBJ2-5): EPEVTQTPSHQVTQMGQEVILRCVPISNHLYFYWYRQILGQKVEFLVSFYNNEISEKSEIFDDQFSVERPDGSNFTLKIRSTKLEDSAMYFCASRTPRVARETQYFGPGTRLLVL.

This sequence joins TRBV2 and TRBJ2-3, with 11 nucleotides matching TRBD2. J was trimmed by 8 bases and V by 4 bases; bases with no gene match: 8. Germline CDR1 is SNHLY and CDR2 is FYNNEI. The CDR3 is 15 amino acids. The CDR3 DNA reads TGTGCCAGCAGTGCACTAGCGGGGGCGTCGGGTACGCAGTATTTT. Protein sequence: CASSALAGASGTQYF.

The chain uses TRBV6-5 and TRBJ2-3, with D possibly being TRBD1 (6 bases). The CDR3 runs 15 residues. With 5 bases removed from V and 1 base from J, the gap between germline ends came to 13 bases. CDR1 and CDR2 (germline): MNHEY, SVGAGI. CDR3 sequence reads: CASSTLQGGTDTQYF. In nucleotides, the CDR3 is TGTGCCAGCAGTACCTTACAGGGCGGCACAGATACGCAGTATTTT.

V gene TRBV5-1 combines with J gene TRBJ2-1; 11 bases map to TRBD2. Germline CDR1 reads SGHRS; CDR2 reads YFSETQ. V trimming: 4 bases; J trimming: 5 bases; junction bases outside the gene matches: 5. The CDR3 has 15 amino acids. The CDR3 loop reads CASSRTSGRHNEQFF. In nucleotides, the CDR3 is TGCGCCAGCAGCCGGACTAGCGGGCGGCACAATGAGCAGTTCTTC.

This sequence joins TRBV13 and TRBJ2-5; 9 bases match TRBD2. There are 16 residues in the CDR3. The V segment lost 5 bases and the J segment 4 bases; nucleotides outside the gene matches: 11. CDR1 is PRHDT, CDR2 FYEKMQ, per germline (reference sequence). As DNA, the CDR3 is TGTGCCAGCAGCCTTCGGGCGGGGGGGCAGAGAGAGACCCAGTACTTC. Its translation: CASSLRAGGQRETQYF.

This clone was seen more than once but under ten times. The rearrangement uses TRBV5-5 and TRBJ2-7; TRBD1 agrees at 9 bases. The CDR3 length is 17 residues. The junction had 9 bases not matched to a gene; V was cut back by 1 base and J by 1 base. Germline V lookup: CDR1 SGHKS, CDR2 YYEKEE (reference sequence). CDR3 loop: CASSLRGADRGSYEQYF. CDR3 nucleotides: TGTGCCAGCAGCTTGAGAGGGGCGGACAGGGGATCCTACGAGCAGTACTTC.

The rearrangement uses TRBV29-1 and TRBJ2-7, with 10 positions matching TRBD2. Germline CDR1 and CDR2: SQVTM and ANQGSEA. This CDR3 comprises 13 residues. The junction had 2 bases not matched to a gene; V was cut back by 3 bases and J by 3 bases. The CDR3 DNA reads as TGCAGCGTTGATTTAGCGGGAGGCTACGAGCAGTACTTC. Translation: CSVDLAGGYEQYF.

J is TRBJ1-1 and V is TRBV7-9; D remains unclear. Germline CDR1 and CDR2: SEHNR and FQNEAQ (reference sequence). The V and J ends lost 5 bases and 0 bases respectively, with 13 bases between them. This CDR3 contains 15 residues. The CDR3: CASSAQGGMNTEAFF. DNA for the CDR3: TGTGCCAGCAGCGCGCAAGGAGGAATGAACACTGAAGCTTTCTTT.

This chain uses TRBV18 with TRBJ1-1, with D possibly TRBD1 on 6 matching bases. This CDR3 has 15 residues. V lost 5 bases to trimming and J lost 4 bases, with 17 bases between them. Germline V lookup: CDR1 KGHSH, CDR2 LQKENI. DNA for the CDR3: TGTGCCAGCTCAGGAATCGCAGGGGCCGGCACTGAAGCTTTCTTT. Protein product: CASSGIAGAGTEAFF.

This clone was seen a few times. The chain is built from TRBV10-1 and TRBJ2-3, with 7 bases lining up with TRBD1. From germline, CDR1 is WNHNN and CDR2 SYGVQD (reference sequence). The CDR3 is made up of 14 amino acids. The J segment lost 2 bases and the V segment lost 2 bases, leaving 1 base of the junction unmatched. CDR3 protein: CASSEGTATDTQYF. As DNA, the CDR3 is TGCGCCAGCAGTGAGGGGACAGCCACAGATACGCAGTATTTT.

The chain recombines TRBV5-4 with TRBJ1-1; D not resolved. The germline V gene has CDR1 SGHNT and CDR2 YYREEE (reference sequence). This CDR3 is built from 13 residues. V was cut by 7 bases and J by 3 bases, with 13 bases left in between. CDR3 residues: CASAAELYTEAFF. The CDR3 DNA sequence: TGTGCCAGCGCAGCGGAGCTTTACACTGAAGCTTTCTTT.

The V gene is TRBV19, the J gene TRBJ1-1, with D uncertain. The V gene's germline CDR1 is LNHDA and CDR2 SQIVND (reference sequence). CDR3 length equals 13 residues. Trimming pared 6 bases from V and 1 base from J, leaving 9 bases between. The CDR3 region has the DNA TGTGCCAGTAGGAACAGAAGGAACACTGAAGCTTTCTTT. Protein: CASRNRRNTEAFF.

The chain has TRBV27 and TRBJ1-1, with D perhaps matching TRBD1 (6 bases). This CDR3 is 16 amino acids long. Germline V gene lookup returns CDR1 MNHEY and CDR2 SMNVEV (reference sequence). Trimming shortened V by 2 bases and J by 4 bases, and 17 bases separated the two germline ends. CDR3 region: CASSLGAGAAGTEAFF. CDR3 sequence (DNA): TGTGCCAGCAGTTTAGGTGCGGGGGCAGCTGGCACTGAAGCTTTCTTT.

This clone was observed a single time. This chain joins TRBV7-9 and TRBJ1-4; D is possibly TRBD1 (5 bases). The CDR3 extends over 14 amino acids. In germline, CDR1 is SEHNR, CDR2 FQNEAQ (reference sequence). Trimming took off 5 bases at V and 3 bases at J, with 10 bases between the two ends. The CDR3 bases are TGTGCCAGCAGCCGGGACTTGGCTAATGAAAAACTGTTTTTT. Translated, it gives CASSRDLANEKLFF. Together with reference TRBV7-9 and TRBJ1-4, the CDR3 gives the full variable domain: DTGVSQNPRHKITKRGQNVTFRCDPISEHNRLYWYRQTLGQGPEFLTYFQNEAQLEKSRLLSDRFSAERPKGSFSTLEIQRTEQGDSAMYLCASSRDLANEKLFFGSGTQLSVL.

The rearrangement uses TRBV19 and TRBJ2-7; D gene unclear. The CDR3 spans 11 residues. Trimming took 6 bases from V and 7 from J, leaving 10 bases between them. CDR1 is LNHDA, CDR2 SQIVND, per germline (reference sequence). The CDR3: CASSGGREQYF. As DNA, the CDR3 is TGTGCCAGTAGCGGCGGTAGGGAGCAGTACTTC.

V and J are TRBV19 and TRBJ2-2; 15 bases agree with TRBD2. In germline, CDR1 is LNHDA, CDR2 SQIVND (reference sequence). This CDR3 has 19 amino acids. J lost 4 bases, V lost 3 bases, and 9 bases had no gene match. CDR3 sequence: CASSIVRGLAGGSTGELFF. CDR3 DNA: TGTGCCAGTAGTATCGTCCGGGGACTAGCGGGAGGAAGCACCGGGGAGCTGTTTTTT.

The chain has TRBV5-1 and TRBJ2-2; possibly TRBD2 for D (5 bases). The CDR3 contains 15 residues. Germline CDR1 is SGHRS and CDR2 is YFSETQ. V dropped 4 bases and J dropped 0 bases, with 10 bases sitting between them. The CDR3 DNA is TGCGCCAGCAGCCGCGAGGGTGCGAACACCGGGGAGCTGTTTTTT. Protein product: CASSREGANTGELFF.

The J gene is TRBJ2-5, the V gene TRBV6-2 or TRBV6-3; 9 positions agree with TRBD2. The CDR3 extends over 16 amino acids. V was pared by 4 bases and J by 7 bases, with 13 bases of the junction left unmatched. Germline CDR1 reads MNHEY; CDR2 reads SVGEGT. The CDR3 region has the DNA TGTGCCAGCAGTTCGGGAATGAGAGCGGGGGGTTTGACCCAGTACTTC. Its translation is CASSSGMRAGGLTQYF.

This clone has more than one count but fewer than ten. The chain carries TRBV11-2 and TRBJ1-6; no clear D. Germline loops: CDR1 SGHAT, CDR2 FQNNGV. V was cut by 0 bases and J by 7 bases, with 10 bases left in between. The CDR3 is made up of 15 amino acids. CDR3 in DNA: TGTGCCAGCAGCTTAGATGGACTGATCAATTCACCCCTCCACTTT. Its protein product is CASSLDGLINSPLHF.

The chain recombines TRBV19 with TRBJ2-1; 7 nucleotides align to TRBD2. V gave up 10 bases and J gave up 0 bases; unmatched junction bases: 6. The CDR3 runs to 14 residues. Germline CDR1 LNHDA, CDR2 SQIVND (reference sequence). The DNA for the CDR3 is TGTGCCACCTCCCGGGAGGCCTCCTACAATGAGCAGTTCTTC. Translated, it gives CATSREASYNEQFF.

The sample holds one count of this clone. The chain employs TRBV6-5 and TRBJ2-1; the D gene is possibly TRBD2 (5 bases). Trimming pared 5 bases from V and 0 bases from J, leaving 8 bases between. The CDR3 is 14 amino acids. CDR1 is MNHEY, CDR2 SVGAGI, per germline. DNA of the CDR3: TGTGCCAGCAGTCAGCGGAGCTCCTACAATGAGCAGTTCTTC. Protein sequence: CASSQRSSYNEQFF.

The V call is TRBV19, the J call TRBJ1-2, with a possible D match to TRBD1 (6 bases). The CDR3 is 16 residues long. V was pared by 1 base and J by 4 bases, with 16 bases between. CDR1 is LNHDA, CDR2 SQIVND, per germline (reference sequence). The chain's CDR3 is CASSIVLTGATYGYTF. The CDR3 nucleotides read TGTGCCAGTAGTATAGTATTGACAGGCGCTACCTATGGCTACACCTTC. The full variable domain, completed using reference TRBV19 and TRBJ1-2, is DGGITQSPKYLFRKEGQNVTLSCEQNLNHDAMYWYRQDPGQGLRLIYYSQIVNDFQKGDIAEGYSVSREKKESFPLTVTSAQKNPTAFYLCASSIVLTGATYGYTFGSGTRLTVV.

V and J are TRBV5-1 and TRBJ1-1; 7 positions match TRBD1. V shed 4 bases, J shed 1 base, and the junction held 4 bases outside the gene matches. CDR3 length equals 14 residues. CDR1 and CDR2 from the germline V gene are SGHRS and YFSETQ. The CDR3 spells CASSQGVGNTEAFF. In DNA form, the CDR3 reads TGCGCCAGCAGCCAGGGGGTAGGGAACACTGAAGCTTTCTTT.

The chain links TRBV12-3 or TRBV12-4 to TRBJ2-7, with D possibly being TRBD1 (6 bases). The CDR3 extends over 11 amino acids. Deletions cut 5 bases from V and 6 bases from J, with 8 bases between. The DNA of the CDR3 is TGTGCCAGCAGTAACAGGGTCGAGCAGTACTTC. Protein: CASSNRVEQYF.

The chain recombines TRBV5-8 with TRBJ2-1, with D unresolved. CDR1 and CDR2 (germline): SGHTS, YDEGEE. This CDR3 comprises 14 residues. Trimming shortened V by 2 bases and J by 0 bases, and 6 bases separated the two germline ends. Written as DNA, the CDR3 is TGTGCCAGCAGCTTTTACTCCTCCTACAATGAGCAGTTCTTC. As protein: CASSFYSSYNEQFF.